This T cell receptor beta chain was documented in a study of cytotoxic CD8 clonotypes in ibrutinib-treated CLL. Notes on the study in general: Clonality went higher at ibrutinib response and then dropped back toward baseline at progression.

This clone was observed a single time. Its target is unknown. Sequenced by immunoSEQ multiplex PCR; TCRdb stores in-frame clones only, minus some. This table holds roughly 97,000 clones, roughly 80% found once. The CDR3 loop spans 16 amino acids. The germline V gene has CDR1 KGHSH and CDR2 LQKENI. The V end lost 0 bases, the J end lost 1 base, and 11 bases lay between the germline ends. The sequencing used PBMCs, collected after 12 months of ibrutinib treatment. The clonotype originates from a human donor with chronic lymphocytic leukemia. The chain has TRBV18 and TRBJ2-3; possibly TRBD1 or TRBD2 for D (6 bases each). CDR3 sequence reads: CASSPPNGGRTDTQYF. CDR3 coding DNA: TGTGCCAGCTCACCACCTAACGGGGGCCGCACAGATACGCAGTATTTT.